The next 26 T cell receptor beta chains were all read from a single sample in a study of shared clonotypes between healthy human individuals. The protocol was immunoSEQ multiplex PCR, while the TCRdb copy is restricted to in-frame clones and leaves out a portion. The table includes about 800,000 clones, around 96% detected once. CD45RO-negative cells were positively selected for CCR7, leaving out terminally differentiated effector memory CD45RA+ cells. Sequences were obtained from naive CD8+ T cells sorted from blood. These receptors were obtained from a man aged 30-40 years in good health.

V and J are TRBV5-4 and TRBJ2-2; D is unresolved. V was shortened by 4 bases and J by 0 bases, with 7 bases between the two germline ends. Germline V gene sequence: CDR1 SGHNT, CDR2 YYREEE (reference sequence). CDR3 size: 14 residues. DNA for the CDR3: TGTGCCAGCAGCCAGACATCGAACACCGGGGAGCTGTTTTTT. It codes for CASSQTSNTGELFF.

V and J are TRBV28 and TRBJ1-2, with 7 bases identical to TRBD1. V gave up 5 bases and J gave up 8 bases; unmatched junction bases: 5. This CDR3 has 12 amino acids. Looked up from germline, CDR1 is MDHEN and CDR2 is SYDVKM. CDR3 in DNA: TGTGCCAGCAGTGCGGACAGGCCCGGCTACACCTTC. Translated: CASSADRPGYTF.

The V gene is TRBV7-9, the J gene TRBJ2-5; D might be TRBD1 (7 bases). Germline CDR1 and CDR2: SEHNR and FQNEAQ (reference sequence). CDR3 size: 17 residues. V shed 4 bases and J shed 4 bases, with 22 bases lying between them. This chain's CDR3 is CASSSPFLGGGVETQYF. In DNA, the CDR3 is TGTGCCAGCAGCTCGCCCTTCCTTGGAGGGGGCGTAGAGACCCAGTACTTC.

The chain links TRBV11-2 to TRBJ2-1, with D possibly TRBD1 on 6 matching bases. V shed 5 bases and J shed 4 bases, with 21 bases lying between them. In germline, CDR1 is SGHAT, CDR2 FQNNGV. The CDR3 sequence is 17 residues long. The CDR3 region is CASSLHQRGSVYNEQFF. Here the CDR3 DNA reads TGTGCCAGCAGCCTCCATCAGAGGGGGTCGGTGTACAATGAGCAGTTCTTC.

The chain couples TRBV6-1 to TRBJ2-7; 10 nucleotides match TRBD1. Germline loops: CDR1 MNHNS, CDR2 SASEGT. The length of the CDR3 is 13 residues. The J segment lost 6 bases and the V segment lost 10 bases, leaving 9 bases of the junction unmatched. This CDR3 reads CAIPGQGIAEQYF. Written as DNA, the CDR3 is TGTGCCATCCCGGGACAGGGGATCGCCGAGCAGTACTTC.

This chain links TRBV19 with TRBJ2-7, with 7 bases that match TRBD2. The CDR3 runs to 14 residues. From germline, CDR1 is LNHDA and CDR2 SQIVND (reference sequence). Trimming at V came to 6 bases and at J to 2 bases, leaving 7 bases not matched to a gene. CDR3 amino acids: CASSTGTTTYEQYF. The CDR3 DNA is TGTGCCAGTAGCACCGGGACTACAACCTACGAGCAGTACTTC. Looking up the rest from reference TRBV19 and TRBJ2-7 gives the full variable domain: DGGITQSPKYLFRKEGQNVTLSCEQNLNHDAMYWYRQDPGQGLRLIYYSQIVNDFQKGDIAEGYSVSREKKESFPLTVTSAQKNPTAFYLCASSTGTTTYEQYFGPGTRLTVT.

In DNA, the CDR3 is TGTGCCGGGGGGACAGGGGGCTACGAGCAGTACTTC. This codes for CAGGTGGYEQYF. J is TRBJ2-7 and V is TRBV2; TRBD1 matches 11 bases. Trimming at V came to 11 bases and at J to 3 bases, leaving 3 bases not matched to a gene. The CDR3 totals 12 residues. Germline loops: CDR1 SNHLY, CDR2 FYNNEI. The whole variable domain, remainder taken from reference TRBV2 and TRBJ2-7, is EPEVTQTPSHQVTQMGQEVILRCVPISNHLYFYWYRQILGQKVEFLVSFYNNEISEKSEIFDDQFSVERPDGSNFTLKIRSTKLEDSAMYFCAGGTGGYEQYFGPGTRLTVT.

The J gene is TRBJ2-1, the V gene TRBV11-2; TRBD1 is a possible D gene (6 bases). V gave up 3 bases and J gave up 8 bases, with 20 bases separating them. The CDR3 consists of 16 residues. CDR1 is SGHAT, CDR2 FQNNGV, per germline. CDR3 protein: CASSFRDRIIMDEQFF. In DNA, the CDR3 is TGTGCCAGCAGCTTCCGCGACAGGATAATAATGGATGAGCAGTTCTTC. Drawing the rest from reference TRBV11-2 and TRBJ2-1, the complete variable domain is EAGVAQSPRYKIIEKRQSVAFWCNPISGHATLYWYQQILGQGPKLLIQFQNNGVVDDSQLPKDRFSAERLKGVDSTLKIQPAKLEDSAVYLCASSFRDRIIMDEQFFGPGTRLTVL.

For the CDR3, the DNA is TGTGCCAGCAAAAGAGCGGGAGCGAGGGCCGGGGAGCTGTTTTTT. This encodes CASKRAGARAGELFF. The chain combines TRBV28 with TRBJ2-2; 8 bases are shared with TRBD2. The CDR3 spans 15 residues. Germline V gene data show CDR1 as MDHEN and CDR2 as SYDVKM. V shed 7 bases and J 6 bases; nucleotides not matched to a gene: 10.

The CDR3 protein is CASSTTGTSGRVYEQYF. The CDR3 DNA reads TGTGCCAGCAGTACCACCGGGACTAGCGGGAGGGTCTACGAGCAGTACTTC. This rearrangement joins TRBV11-2 to TRBJ2-7; TRBD2 agrees at 16 bases. Germline CDR1 and CDR2: SGHAT and FQNNGV. Losses at the gene ends were 6 bases for V and 3 bases for J; bases not matched to a gene: 8. The CDR3 extends over 17 amino acids.

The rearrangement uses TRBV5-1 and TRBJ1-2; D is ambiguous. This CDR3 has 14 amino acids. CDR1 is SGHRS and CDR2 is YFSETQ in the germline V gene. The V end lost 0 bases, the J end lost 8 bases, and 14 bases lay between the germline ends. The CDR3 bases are TGCGCCAGCAGCTTGGGTGAGGGTACGAGAGGCTACACCTTC. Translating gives CASSLGEGTRGYTF.

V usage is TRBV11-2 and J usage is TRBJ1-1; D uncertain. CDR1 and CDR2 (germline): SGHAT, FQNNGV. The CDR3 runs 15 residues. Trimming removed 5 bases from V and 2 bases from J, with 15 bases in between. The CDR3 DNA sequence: TGTGCCAGCAGCCCACCTTCGCCGAGAAACACTGAAGCTTTCTTT. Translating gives CASSPPSPRNTEAFF.

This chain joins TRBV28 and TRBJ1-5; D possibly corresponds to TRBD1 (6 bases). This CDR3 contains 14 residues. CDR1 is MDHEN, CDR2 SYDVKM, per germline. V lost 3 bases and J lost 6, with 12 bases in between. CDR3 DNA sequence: TGTGCCAGCAGTTTGGAACAGGGAGGTCAGCCCCAGCATTTT. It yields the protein CASSLEQGGQPQHF.

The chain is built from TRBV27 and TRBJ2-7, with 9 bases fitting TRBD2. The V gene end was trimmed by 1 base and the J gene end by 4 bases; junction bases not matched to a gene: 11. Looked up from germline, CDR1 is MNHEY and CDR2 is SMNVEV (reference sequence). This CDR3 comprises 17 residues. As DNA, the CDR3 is TGTGCCAGCAGTTTATTGGTGAGGGCGGGAGGGCCGTACGAGCAGTACTTC. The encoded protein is CASSLLVRAGGPYEQYF.

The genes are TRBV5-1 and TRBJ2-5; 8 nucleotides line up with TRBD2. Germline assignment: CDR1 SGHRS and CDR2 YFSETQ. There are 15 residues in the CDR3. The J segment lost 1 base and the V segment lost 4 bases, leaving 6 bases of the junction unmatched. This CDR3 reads CASSPFTSGQETQYF. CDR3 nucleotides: TGCGCCAGCAGCCCCTTTACTAGCGGCCAAGAGACCCAGTACTTC.

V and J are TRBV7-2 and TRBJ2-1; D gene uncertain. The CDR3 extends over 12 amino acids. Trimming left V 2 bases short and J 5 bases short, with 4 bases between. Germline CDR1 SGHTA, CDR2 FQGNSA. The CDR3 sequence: CASSLRHNEQFF. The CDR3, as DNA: TGTGCCAGCAGCTTAAGGCACAATGAGCAGTTCTTC. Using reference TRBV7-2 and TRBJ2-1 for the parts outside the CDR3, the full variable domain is GAGVSQSPSNKVTEKGKDVELRCDPISGHTALYWYRQSLGQGLEFLIYFQGNSAPDKSGLPSDRFSAERTGGSVSTLTIQRTQQEDSAVYLCASSLRHNEQFFGPGTRLTVL.

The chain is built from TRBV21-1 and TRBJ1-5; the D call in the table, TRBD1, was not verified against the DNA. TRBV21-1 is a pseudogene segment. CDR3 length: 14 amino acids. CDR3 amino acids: CASSKVSENQPQHF. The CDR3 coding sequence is TGTGCCAGCAGCAAAGTGTCAGAAAATCAGCCCCAGCATTTT.

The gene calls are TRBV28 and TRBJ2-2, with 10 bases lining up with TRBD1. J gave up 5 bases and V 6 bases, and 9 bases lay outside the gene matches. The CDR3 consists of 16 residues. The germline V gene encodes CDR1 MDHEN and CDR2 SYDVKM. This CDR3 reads CASSESGTGETGELFF. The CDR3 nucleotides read TGTGCCAGCAGCGAGTCGGGGACAGGGGAGACCGGGGAGCTGTTTTTT. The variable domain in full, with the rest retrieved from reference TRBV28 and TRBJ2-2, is DVKVTQSSRYLVKRTGEKVFLECVQDMDHENMFWYRQDPGLGLRLIYFSYDVKMKEKGDIPEGYSVSREKKERFSLILESASTNQTSMYLCASSESGTGETGELFFGEGSRLTVL.

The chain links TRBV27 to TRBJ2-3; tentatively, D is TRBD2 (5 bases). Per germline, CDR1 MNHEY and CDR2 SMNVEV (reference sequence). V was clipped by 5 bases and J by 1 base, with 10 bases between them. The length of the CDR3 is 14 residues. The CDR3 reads CASSPGLRTDTQYF. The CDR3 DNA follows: TGTGCCAGCAGTCCCGGACTTCGCACAGATACGCAGTATTTT.

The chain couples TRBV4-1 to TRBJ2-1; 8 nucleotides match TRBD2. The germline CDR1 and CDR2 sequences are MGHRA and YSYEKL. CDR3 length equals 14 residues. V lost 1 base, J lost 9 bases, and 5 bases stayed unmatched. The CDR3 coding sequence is TGCGCCAGCAGCCAAGCGGGACTAGTAGGTGAGCAGTTCTTC. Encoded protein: CASSQAGLVGEQFF.

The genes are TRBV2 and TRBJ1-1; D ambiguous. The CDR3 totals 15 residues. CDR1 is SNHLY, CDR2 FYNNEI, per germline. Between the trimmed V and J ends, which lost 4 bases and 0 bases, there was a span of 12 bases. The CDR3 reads CASSGASVMNTEAFF. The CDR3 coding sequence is TGTGCCAGCAGTGGAGCCTCGGTTATGAACACTGAAGCTTTCTTT.

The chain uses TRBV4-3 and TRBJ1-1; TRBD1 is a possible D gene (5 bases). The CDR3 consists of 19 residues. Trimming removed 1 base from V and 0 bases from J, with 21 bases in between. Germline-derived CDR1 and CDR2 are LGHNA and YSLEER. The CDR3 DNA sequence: TGCGCCAGCAGCCAAGGCCTCGGGACTTCTGGTGGGTTGAACACTGAAGCTTTCTTT. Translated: CASSQGLGTSGGLNTEAFF.

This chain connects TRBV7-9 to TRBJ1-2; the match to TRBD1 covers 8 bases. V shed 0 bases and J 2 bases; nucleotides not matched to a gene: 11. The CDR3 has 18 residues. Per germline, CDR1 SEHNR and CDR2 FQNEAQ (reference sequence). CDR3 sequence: CASSLAGRSGGANYGYTF. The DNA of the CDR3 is TGTGCCAGCAGCTTAGCCGGGCGATCAGGGGGCGCGAACTATGGCTACACCTTC.

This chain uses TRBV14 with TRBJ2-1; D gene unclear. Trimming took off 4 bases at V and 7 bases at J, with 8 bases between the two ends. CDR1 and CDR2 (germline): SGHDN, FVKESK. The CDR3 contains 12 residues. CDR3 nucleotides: TGTGCCAGCAGCCGGATCGTGAATGAGCAGTTCTTC. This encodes CASSRIVNEQFF.

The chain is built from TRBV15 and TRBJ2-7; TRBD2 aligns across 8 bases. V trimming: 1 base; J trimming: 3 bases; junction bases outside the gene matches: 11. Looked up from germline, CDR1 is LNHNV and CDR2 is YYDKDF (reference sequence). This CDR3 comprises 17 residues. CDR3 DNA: TGTGCCACCAGCAGAGCGAATCCGGGACTAGTTCTCTACGAGCAGTACTTC. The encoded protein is CATSRANPGLVLYEQYF.

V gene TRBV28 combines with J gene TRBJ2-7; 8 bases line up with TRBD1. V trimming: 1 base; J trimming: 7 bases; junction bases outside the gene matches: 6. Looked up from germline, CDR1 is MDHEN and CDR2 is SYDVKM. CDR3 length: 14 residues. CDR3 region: CASSLSDRGTEQYF. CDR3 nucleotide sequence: TGTGCCAGCAGTTTATCCGACAGGGGTACGGAGCAGTACTTC.